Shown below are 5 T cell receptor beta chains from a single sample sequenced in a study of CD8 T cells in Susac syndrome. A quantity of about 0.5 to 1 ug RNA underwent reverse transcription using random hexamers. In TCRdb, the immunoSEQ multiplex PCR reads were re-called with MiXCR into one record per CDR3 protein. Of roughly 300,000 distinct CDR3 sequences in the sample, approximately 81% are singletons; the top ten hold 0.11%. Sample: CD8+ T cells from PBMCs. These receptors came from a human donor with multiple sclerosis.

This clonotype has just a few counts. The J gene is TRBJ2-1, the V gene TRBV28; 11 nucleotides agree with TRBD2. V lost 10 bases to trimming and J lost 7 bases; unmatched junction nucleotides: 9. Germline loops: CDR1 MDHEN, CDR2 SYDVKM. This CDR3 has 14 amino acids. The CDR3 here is CATRLAGQANEQFF. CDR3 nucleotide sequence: TGTGCCACCCGACTAGCGGGGCAGGCAAATGAGCAGTTCTTC.

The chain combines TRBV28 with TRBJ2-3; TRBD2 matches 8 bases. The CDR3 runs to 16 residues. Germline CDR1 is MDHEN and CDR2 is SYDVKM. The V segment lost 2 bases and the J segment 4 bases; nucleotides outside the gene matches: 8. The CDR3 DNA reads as TGTGCCAGCAGTTTACCGGGACTAGGACAAGCAGATACGCAGTATTTT. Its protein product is CASSLPGLGQADTQYF.

The CDR3 sequence is CATSSIVGRGEQYF. The CDR3 coding sequence is TGTGCCACAAGTTCTATAGTGGGAAGAGGCGAGCAGTACTTC. The chain employs TRBV10-3 and TRBJ2-7, with D uncertain. CDR3 length: 14 amino acids. Germline V gene data show CDR1 as ENHRY and CDR2 as SYGVKD. The V gene lost 10 bases and the J gene lost 6 bases, with 22 bases spanning the gap.

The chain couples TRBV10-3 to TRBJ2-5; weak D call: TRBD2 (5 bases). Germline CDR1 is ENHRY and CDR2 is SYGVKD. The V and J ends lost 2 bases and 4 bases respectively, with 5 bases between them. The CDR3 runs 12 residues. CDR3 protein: CAISEEGETQYF. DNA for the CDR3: TGTGCCATCAGTGAGGAGGGAGAGACCCAGTACTTC.

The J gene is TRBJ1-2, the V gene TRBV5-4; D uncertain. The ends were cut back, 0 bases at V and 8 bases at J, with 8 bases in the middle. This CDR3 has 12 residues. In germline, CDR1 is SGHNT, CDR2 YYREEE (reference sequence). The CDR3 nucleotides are TGTGCCAGCAGCTTGGCTCAGCACGGCTACACCTTC. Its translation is CASSLAQHGYTF.